This is a list of T cell receptor beta chains from one sample in a study of T cell repertoires in cytomegalovirus infection. What these receptors recognize is not known. In TCRdb, the reads were re-called with MiXCR into one record per CDR3 protein. The table has around 89,000 distinct CDR3 sequences, 25% to 30% seen once. This specimen was CD8+ T cells from cultured PBMCs, taken from culture after CMV antigen stimulation. These receptors were collected from a human donor in good health (CMV status not recorded). Some clones in this sample may be carry-over from other donors' samples. Both conserved end residues are trimmed from each CDR3. Fields, in order: V gene, clone size, J gene, CDR3 protein. Size is omitted from some rows. Given values are once, few, many or a class for expanded clones.

>TRBV5-6|few|TRBJ2-3
ASSLATGRTDTQY
>TRBV7-6|few|TRBJ1-5
ASSQGTSGPQH
>TRBV5-4|few|TRBJ2-1
ASSFAGSHNEQF
>TRBV2|once|TRBJ2-7
ASSVGGDYEQY
>TRBV28|many|TRBJ2-5
ASSLGLDSQETQY
>TRBV4-1|few|TRBJ1-2
ASSQVVQKMGPSYGYT
>TRBV4-1|few|TRBJ1-2
ASSQDSRGYT
>TRBV20-1|NA|TRBJ1-1
SAREEMNTEAF
>TRBV4-1|NA|TRBJ2-7
ASSQAGTGSYEQY
>TRBV4-1|NA|TRBJ2-7
ASSQGGLAGDYEQY
>TRBV5-4|many|TRBJ2-3
ASSLEVSRDTQY
>TRBV19|few|TRBJ1-5
ASTGGGNQPQH
>TRBV7-9|NA|TRBJ2-3
ASSSQARRGTDTQY
>TRBV29-1|NA|TRBJ1-1
SVGGSTEAF
>TRBV6-1|NA|TRBJ2-7
ASSEAPVYEQY
>TRBV7-9|NA|TRBJ2-1
ASSEIGDSYNEQF
>TRBV6-1|NA|TRBJ2-3
ASRVREGTDTQY
>TRBV4-1|NA|TRBJ2-3
VSSQAIQGDTQY
>TRBV7-2|many|TRBJ2-1
ASSLASGTSGALGEQF
>TRBV27|NA|TRBJ1-2
ASRGSSGNLGGYGYT
>TRBV3-1|few|TRBJ2-1
ASSQEVVAVNEQF
>TRBV19|few|TRBJ1-2
ASSVPSTGTFYGYT
>TRBV12-5|NA|TRBJ1-2
ASGFGDGYT
>TRBV7-9|NA|TRBJ2-7
ASSLYEGSGSYEQY
>TRBV12-3/TRBV12-4|many|TRBJ2-1
ASSPTGYNEQF
>TRBV7-3|many|TRBJ1-2
ASSLTLDRVNGYT
>TRBV19|NA|TRBJ2-7
ASSIWAAAYEQY
>TRBV11-2|NA|TRBJ2-1
ASSLGWLAGYNEQF
>TRBV2|few|TRBJ1-5
ASSEAPDSNQPQH
>TRBV20-1|NA|TRBJ1-5
SARDINSNQPQH
>TRBV7-6|many|TRBJ2-3
ASSSLAGGPDTQY
>TRBV27|NA|TRBJ2-3
ASSPPWGRDTDTQY
>TRBV24-1|NA|TRBJ2-2
ATRNTGELF
>TRBV27|many|TRBJ1-5
ASSTGSQPQH
>TRBV6-1|many|TRBJ1-6
ASSWGTGDSPLH
>TRBV11-1|many|TRBJ2-7
ASSLRTGGYYEQY
>TRBV4-1|few|TRBJ2-1
ASSHGIAGIHEQF
>TRBV4-2|NA|TRBJ2-7
ASSQVVWRGGYEQY
>TRBV19|few|TRBJ1-2
ASSIHMTGSYGYT
>TRBV19|few|TRBJ1-5
ASSIDAGPNQPQH
>TRBV6-5|few|TRBJ2-6
ASSYRAGANVLT